Following are 30 T cell receptor beta chains from one sample sequenced in a study of cytomegalovirus exposure and HLA in healthy donors. Vbeta (60) and Jbeta (13) primers were used in the PCR. The repertoire was sequenced with immunoSEQ multiplex PCR; TCRdb's copy has only in-frame clones and lacks some. Of 90,000 to 100,000 clones listed, roughly 79% are singletons. The sample consisted of PBMCs. The source of these receptors is a woman between 35 and 50 years old in good health and CMV-seronegative.

The sample holds one count of this clone. V usage is TRBV7-6 and J usage is TRBJ2-2, with D possibly TRBD1 on 5 matching bases. Germline V gene data show CDR1 as SGHVS and CDR2 as FNYEAQ. V lost 5 bases and J 7 bases, leaving 14 bases between the germline ends. The CDR3 runs to 14 residues. The CDR3 sequence is CASSPIRGDGELFF. In DNA form, the CDR3 reads TGTGCCAGCAGCCCCATAAGGGGTGACGGGGAGCTGTTTTTT.

This clone has a handful of counts. The CDR3 protein is CASSWNSGRTDTQYF. The CDR3 DNA reads as TGTGCCAGCAGCTGGAACAGCGGACGCACAGATACGCAGTATTTT. The chain combines TRBV2 with TRBJ2-3; possibly TRBD2 for D (5 bases). Between the trimmed V and J ends, which lost 6 bases and 1 base, there was a span of 14 bases. In germline, CDR1 is SNHLY, CDR2 FYNNEI. This CDR3 spans 15 amino acids.

There are a few counts of this clone. The V call is TRBV5-1, the J call TRBJ1-4; TRBD1 might be the D (5 bases). The germline gives CDR1 SGHRS, CDR2 YFSETQ. Trimming took off 4 bases at V and 8 bases at J, with 15 bases between the two ends. The CDR3 consists of 14 residues. The CDR3 DNA is TGCGCCAGCAGCCAGGGTTCGCTTGAGGAAAAACTGTTTTTT. This gives the protein CASSQGSLEEKLFF.

This chain connects TRBV29-1 to TRBJ2-7; tentatively, D is TRBD1 (5 bases). Germline CDR1 SQVTM, CDR2 ANQGSEA. V was cut by 7 bases and J by 1 base, with 17 bases left in between. This CDR3 is built from 14 residues. The CDR3, as DNA: TGCAGCGCTGGGGTCCGTGCAGGGTCCTACGAGCAGTACTTC. This translates into CSAGVRAGSYEQYF.

The chain links TRBV2 to TRBJ1-1; D remains unclear. The germline CDR1 and CDR2 sequences are SNHLY and FYNNEI. CDR3 length equals 14 residues. Trimming removed 0 bases at V and 1 base at J, with 6 bases between. CDR3 in DNA: TGTGCCAGCAGTGAAGCCTACCAGAACACTGAAGCTTTCTTT. It translates to CASSEAYQNTEAFF.

CDR3 in amino acids: CASSLVWRGAYNEQFF. The DNA of the CDR3 is TGCGCCAGCAGCTTGGTATGGCGGGGGGCCTACAATGAGCAGTTCTTC. The V gene is TRBV5-1, the J gene TRBJ2-1; 8 bases line up with TRBD2. CDR3 length: 16 residues. Germline CDR1 and CDR2: SGHRS and YFSETQ. V trimming: 0 bases; J trimming: 2 bases; junction bases outside the gene matches: 4.

CDR3: CASSTRTGDNYGYTF. DNA for the CDR3: TGTGCCAGCAGCACTAGGACAGGGGATAACTATGGCTACACCTTC. This sequence joins TRBV5-6 and TRBJ1-2, with 9 bases matching TRBD1. Trimming removed 4 bases from V and 1 base from J; junction bases left unmatched: 5. This CDR3 has 15 amino acids. Germline values: CDR1 SGHDT, CDR2 YYEEEE.

The chain links TRBV7-9 to TRBJ1-5; 9 nucleotides match TRBD1. Per the germline V gene, CDR1 is SEHNR and CDR2 is FQNEAQ (reference sequence). The junction had 1 base not matched to a gene; V was cut back by 0 bases and J by 4 bases. The CDR3 consists of 15 residues. The CDR3 spells CASSLAGQGNQPQHF. The CDR3 nucleotides read TGTGCCAGCAGCTTAGCAGGACAGGGGAATCAGCCCCAGCATTTT.

In its sample, this clone was seen a few times. This sequence joins TRBV27 and TRBJ1-6, with 7 bases that match TRBD1. The CDR3 runs 17 residues. With 7 bases clipped from V and 8 bases from J, the junction kept 17 bases outside the gene matches. Germline V gives CDR1 MNHEY, CDR2 SMNVEV (reference sequence). CDR3 DNA sequence: TGTGCCAGCACACCCAACAGGGGTTTACTATTAGATTCACCCCTCCACTTT. It encodes CASTPNRGLLLDSPLHF.

The chain carries TRBV5-1 and TRBJ2-5, with a tentative D call TRBD2 (7 bases). The CDR3 is 14 residues long. Trimming left V 3 bases short and J 2 bases short, with 11 bases between. The germline V gene encodes CDR1 SGHRS and CDR2 YFSETQ. The CDR3 DNA is TGCGCCAGCAGCTACGGGGGGCCTCAAGAGACCCAGTACTTC. Translating gives CASSYGGPQETQYF.

The chain employs TRBV18 and TRBJ1-3; D is ambiguous. The CDR3 extends over 15 amino acids. The germline V gene encodes CDR1 KGHSH and CDR2 LQKENI. Trimming removed 6 bases from V and 0 bases from J, with 12 bases in between. In nucleotides, the CDR3 is TGTGCCAGCTCCCCAGACTCACGCTCTGGAAACACCATATATTTT. Protein product: CASSPDSRSGNTIYF.

V and J are TRBV9 and TRBJ2-5, with 9 bases matching TRBD1. The CDR3 is 15 amino acids. Germline lookup yields CDR1 SGDLS and CDR2 YYNGEE. V trimming: 3 bases; J trimming: 5 bases; junction bases outside the gene matches: 8. CDR3 protein: CASSGIGTGTETQYF. CDR3 sequence (DNA): TGTGCCAGCAGCGGAATTGGGACAGGGACGGAGACCCAGTACTTC.

The rearrangement links TRBV2 to TRBJ1-1; D is ambiguous. The CDR3 covers 16 residues. Germline CDR1 is SNHLY and CDR2 is FYNNEI. Trimming stripped 6 bases from V and 2 bases from J, with 19 bases between. The DNA for the CDR3 is TGTGCCAGCAGGAGATCCTGGGAGACCTTTAACACTGAAGCTTTCTTT. It specifies CASRRSWETFNTEAFF.

The gene calls are TRBV28 and TRBJ1-1; D is unclear. The V end was cut by 3 bases, the J end by 0 bases, with 11 bases between. The CDR3 runs to 15 residues. Germline V gene data show CDR1 as MDHEN and CDR2 as SYDVKM. The CDR3 region is CASSFFGVLNTEAFF. Written as DNA, the CDR3 is TGTGCCAGCAGTTTTTTCGGGGTTTTGAACACTGAAGCTTTCTTT.

The V and J genes are TRBV7-9 and TRBJ2-2, with D perhaps TRBD2 (6 bases). The V end was cut by 5 bases, the J end by 8 bases, with 9 bases between. The CDR3 has 12 residues. The germline gives CDR1 SEHNR, CDR2 FQNEAQ (reference sequence). The CDR3 DNA sequence: TGTGCCAGCAGCGCTAGCGTGGGGGAGCTGTTTTTT. Translated: CASSASVGELFF.

This clone has just a few counts. The V and J genes are TRBV19 and TRBJ2-1; 10 bases fit TRBD2. Germline lookup yields CDR1 LNHDA and CDR2 SQIVND (reference sequence). V gave up 6 bases and J gave up 15 bases; unmatched junction bases: 8. This CDR3 comprises 12 residues. CDR3 sequence: CASRQAGGPWFF. The CDR3 nucleotides read TGTGCCAGTAGGCAAGCGGGGGGGCCGTGGTTCTTC.

The rearrangement uses TRBV5-1 and TRBJ2-3, with TRBD2 identical over 9 bases. J gave up 0 bases and V 7 bases, and 9 bases lay outside the gene matches. CDR1 is SGHRS and CDR2 is YFSETQ in the germline V gene. This CDR3 spans 16 amino acids. This CDR3 reads CASRFPSGTSTDTQYF. The CDR3 DNA reads as TGCGCCAGCCGATTTCCTAGCGGGACTAGCACAGATACGCAGTATTTT.

This clone occurred a few times. The gene calls are TRBV6-6 and TRBJ1-2, with 7 bases aligning to TRBD1. The CDR3 spans 15 residues. CDR1 is MNHNY and CDR2 is SVGAGI in the germline V gene (reference sequence). The V gene end was trimmed by 6 bases and the J gene end by 5 bases; junction bases not matched to a gene: 12. This chain's CDR3 is CASRPGSGTVYGYTF. In nucleotides, the CDR3 is TGTGCCAGCAGGCCAGGATCAGGGACAGTTTATGGCTACACCTTC.

This chain uses TRBV18 with TRBJ2-3; 8 bases map to TRBD2. CDR1 and CDR2 from the germline V gene are KGHSH and LQKENI. Trimming removed 1 base from V and 3 bases from J; junction bases left unmatched: 3. The CDR3 runs to 15 residues. The CDR3 region has the DNA TGTGCCAGCTCACCACATGCGGGGGGAACAGATACGCAGTATTTT. Amino acids: CASSPHAGGTDTQYF.

This chain uses TRBV5-1 with TRBJ1-1, with 7 bases that match TRBD1. V shed 0 bases and J 6 bases; nucleotides not matched to a gene: 8. Looked up from germline, CDR1 is SGHRS and CDR2 is YFSETQ. CDR3 size: 15 residues. CDR3 coding DNA: TGCGCCAGCAGCTTGGTAGAGGGGGCGCTGGCTGAAGCTTTCTTT. This translates into CASSLVEGALAEAFF.

The genes are TRBV5-5 and TRBJ1-2; tentatively, D is TRBD1 (5 bases). V dropped 0 bases and J dropped 6 bases, with 12 bases sitting between them. This CDR3 spans 14 amino acids. Germline V CDR1 and CDR2: SGHKS, YYEKEE (reference sequence). The CDR3 bases are TGTGCCAGCAGCTTGGGACAGTTCGAGGATGGCTACACCTTC. Translation gives CASSLGQFEDGYTF.

The J gene is TRBJ2-4, the V gene TRBV7-2; 11 bases map to TRBD2. V lost 5 bases, J lost 8 bases, and 11 bases stayed unmatched. The germline V gene has CDR1 SGHTA and CDR2 FQGNSA. This CDR3 is 16 amino acids long. Here the CDR3 reads CASSPYTSGGSYIQYF. CDR3 bases: TGTGCCAGCAGCCCCTACACTAGCGGGGGTTCATACATTCAGTACTTC. The entire variable domain, with the rest obtained from reference TRBV7-2 and TRBJ2-4, is as follows: GAGVSQSPSNKVTEKGKDVELRCDPISGHTALYWYRQSLGQGLEFLIYFQGNSAPDKSGLPSDRFSAERTGGSVSTLTIQRTQQEDSAVYLCASSPYTSGGSYIQYFGAGTRLSVL.

The V gene is TRBV2, the J gene TRBJ1-1, with no clear D. The CDR3 runs 12 residues. With 5 bases removed from V and 0 bases from J, the gap between germline ends came to 4 bases. Per germline, CDR1 SNHLY and CDR2 FYNNEI. The CDR3 region has the DNA TGTGCCAGCAGTTTAGTGAACACTGAAGCTTTCTTT. Translated: CASSLVNTEAFF.

The V gene is TRBV19, the J gene TRBJ1-1, with a tentative D call TRBD1 (5 bases). Germline assignment: CDR1 LNHDA and CDR2 SQIVND (reference sequence). The CDR3 runs to 14 residues. V shed 9 bases and J shed 4 bases, with 18 bases lying between them. The CDR3 loop reads CASKGLDTGTEAFF. The DNA for the CDR3 is TGTGCCAGCAAAGGGTTGGACACAGGCACTGAAGCTTTCTTT.

The V call is TRBV10-1, the J call TRBJ2-7; 9 positions match TRBD2. The ends lost 3 bases at V and 5 bases at J; junction bases unmatched: 8. The CDR3 covers 15 residues. The germline CDR1 and CDR2 sequences are WNHNN and SYGVQD (reference sequence). The chain's CDR3 is CASSEIGLAIHEQYF. DNA for the CDR3: TGCGCCAGCAGTGAAATCGGACTAGCGATCCACGAGCAGTACTTC.

The chain couples TRBV2 to TRBJ2-7; TRBD2 matches 11 bases. This CDR3 comprises 16 residues. Germline V lookup: CDR1 SNHLY, CDR2 FYNNEI. Unmatched junction bases numbered 12, after V lost 4 bases and J lost 7 bases. Here the CDR3 reads CASSVREPTSGVEQYF. CDR3 nucleotides: TGTGCCAGCAGTGTAAGGGAACCGACTAGCGGGGTTGAGCAGTACTTC.

The genes are TRBV5-1 and TRBJ2-7, with 12 bases matching TRBD1. Germline V gene sequence: CDR1 SGHRS, CDR2 YFSETQ. The CDR3 length is 13 residues. Trimming removed 3 bases from V and 9 bases from J; junction bases left unmatched: 4. The CDR3: CASSSPGQGAQYF. CDR3 nucleotide sequence: TGCGCCAGCAGCTCCCCGGGACAGGGGGCGCAGTACTTC.

This sequence joins TRBV6-5 and TRBJ2-7, with unresolved D. Germline V gene lookup returns CDR1 MNHEY and CDR2 SVGAGI. The V end was cut by 7 bases, the J end by 3 bases, with 7 bases between. The CDR3 has 11 amino acids. CDR3 in amino acids: CASTSNYEQYF. As DNA, the CDR3 is TGTGCCAGCACGAGCAACTACGAGCAGTACTTC.

The chain is built from TRBV6-1 and TRBJ2-5; D uncertain. The CDR3 extends over 13 amino acids. Trimming pared 11 bases from V and 1 base from J, leaving 14 bases between. Germline CDR1 is MNHNS and CDR2 is SASEGT. CDR3 nucleotide sequence: TGTGCCGTCGACAAGCCATTCCAAGAGACCCAGTACTTC. This gives the protein CAVDKPFQETQYF.

The chain uses TRBV4-3 and TRBJ1-1, with 7 bases fitting TRBD1. From germline, CDR1 is LGHNA and CDR2 YSLEER. V lost 0 bases and J lost 0; bases outside the gene matches: 7. The CDR3 spans 17 residues. This CDR3 reads CASSQESTGTMNTEAFF. In DNA form, the CDR3 reads TGCGCCAGCAGCCAAGAATCGACAGGGACAATGAACACTGAAGCTTTCTTT.